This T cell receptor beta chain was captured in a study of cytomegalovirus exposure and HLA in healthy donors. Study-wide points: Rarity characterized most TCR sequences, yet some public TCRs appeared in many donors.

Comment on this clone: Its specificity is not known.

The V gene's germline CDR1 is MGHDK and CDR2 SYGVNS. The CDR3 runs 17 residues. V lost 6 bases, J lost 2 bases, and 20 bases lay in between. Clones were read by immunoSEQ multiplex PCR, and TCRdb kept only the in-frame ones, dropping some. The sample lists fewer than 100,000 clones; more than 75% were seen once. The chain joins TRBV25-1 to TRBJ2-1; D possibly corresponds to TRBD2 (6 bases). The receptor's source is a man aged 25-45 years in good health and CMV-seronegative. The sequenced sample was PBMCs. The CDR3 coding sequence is TGTGCCAGCAGGGACCGATCTATGCGGAGGGCCTACAATGAGCAGTTCTTC. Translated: CASRDRSMRRAYNEQFF.